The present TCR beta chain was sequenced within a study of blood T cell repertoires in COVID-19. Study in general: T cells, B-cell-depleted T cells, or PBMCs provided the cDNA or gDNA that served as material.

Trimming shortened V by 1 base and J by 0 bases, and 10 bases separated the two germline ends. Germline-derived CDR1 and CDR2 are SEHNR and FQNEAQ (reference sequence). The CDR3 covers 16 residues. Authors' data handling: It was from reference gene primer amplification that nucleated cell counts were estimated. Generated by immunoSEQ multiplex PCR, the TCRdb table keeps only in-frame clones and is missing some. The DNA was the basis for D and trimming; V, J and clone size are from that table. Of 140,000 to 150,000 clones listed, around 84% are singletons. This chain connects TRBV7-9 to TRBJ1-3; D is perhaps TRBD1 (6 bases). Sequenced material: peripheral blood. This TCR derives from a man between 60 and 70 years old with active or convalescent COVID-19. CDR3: CASSLGTAHSGNTIYF. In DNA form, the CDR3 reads TGTGCCAGCAGCTTAGGGACAGCCCACTCTGGAAACACCATATATTTT.